This T cell receptor (beta chain) was profiled in a study of T cell clonotyping in hematopoietic cell transplantation. The study's findings and limits: Pathologically expanded recipient clonotypes increased progressively from day 30 to day 180 as diversity fell.

Concerning this clone itself: What it recognizes is unknown. Other DNA variants within this sample encode the same CDR3.

Here immunoSEQ multiplex PCR was the method, and the copy in TCRdb shows in-frame clones only, minus some. The sample shows roughly 5,300 clones, roughly four fifths of them seen only once. Trimming pared 5 bases from V and 0 bases from J, leaving 5 bases between. The germline gives CDR1 LNHDA, CDR2 SQIVND (reference sequence). This CDR3 contains 13 residues. Samples: about 28 days before transplant, then days 30, 100 and 180 after. Sequencing was performed on peripheral blood mononuclear cells, taken 100 days after allogeneic stem cell transplant. This sequence originates from a male patient aged 60-70 years who had an allogeneic stem cell transplant, so T cells may come from the graft donor. Some clones in this sample may be carry-over from other donors' samples. V usage is TRBV19 and J usage is TRBJ2-1; D remains unclear. The CDR3 DNA follows: TGTGCCAGTAGTCTGGACTCCTACAATGAGCAGTTCTTC. This translates into CASSLDSYNEQFF.